The T cell receptor beta chain described here comes from a study of blood T cell repertoires in COVID-19. Assay: immunoSEQ multiplex PCR; the TCRdb copy retains only in-frame clones and omits some. The data contain approximately 75,000 clones, 70% to 90% of them singletons. V shed 4 bases and J shed 1 base, with 19 bases lying between them. Germline V gene data show CDR1 as LGHNA and CDR2 as YNFKEQ. The CDR3 is made up of 17 amino acids. This receptor was identified in an older man with COVID-19, enrolled during active disease. The sample consisted of peripheral blood. The gene calls are TRBV4-2 and TRBJ1-2; D gene unclear. This CDR3 reads CASSLSGRTGGNYGYTF. Written as DNA, the CDR3 is TGTGCCAGCAGCCTATCGGGTAGGACGGGAGGTAACTATGGCTACACCTTC.